Sequencing of this TCR beta chain was carried out in a study of T cells after yellow fever vaccination. Study findings and constraints: Post-booster reappearance was seen for most primary-vaccination clones (roughly 96% CD4, 75% to 90% CD8).

The CDR3 covers 15 residues. Germline V lookup: CDR1 LGHNA, CDR2 YNFKEQ. J was trimmed by 10 bases and V by 5 bases; bases with no gene match: 10. Note on this clonotype: Its antigen is not identified.

UMIs were added to TCR cDNA along with a universal primer site when it was made by 5'RACE template switching. TCRdb re-called the 5' RACE reads with MiXCR, one entry per CDR3 protein. The sample consists of 320,000 or so distinct CDR3 sequences, roughly 8% of them appearing once. This clonotype was obtained from a man aged 18 to 35 who received the YFV17D yellow fever vaccine. The source was PBMCs, collected 35 to 50 days after the first yellow fever vaccination. The rearrangement uses TRBV4-2 and TRBJ1-6; TRBD1 matches 8 bases. The CDR3 loop is CASSEGQGSASPLHF. DNA of the CDR3: TGTGCCAGCAGCGAAGGACAGGGTTCGGCCTCACCCCTCCACTTT.